This T cell receptor beta chain was recorded in a study of response to subunit inactivated influenza vaccine. General study findings and limits: The authors offered the suggestion that each seasonal influenza vaccination recruits few new T cells.

This clonotype was counted at least ten times. Its target is not known. From the RT-PCR reads, TCRdb called clonotypes with MiXCR, one entry per CDR3 protein. The table lists a few hundred thousand distinct CDR3 sequences, about 15% of them singletons. V shed 0 bases and J 5 bases; nucleotides not matched to a gene: 0. This CDR3 region has 14 residues. Germline values: CDR1 MNHNS, CDR2 SASEGT. The sequence was collected from a man aged 45-60 years who received an inactivated influenza vaccine. The V gene is TRBV6-1, the J gene TRBJ1-2; TRBD1 matches 10 bases. The source was PBMCs from blood, collected about 12 days after vaccination. The CDR3 coding sequence is TGTGCCAGCAGTGAAGCGGGACAGGGGTATGGCTACACCTTC. It encodes CASSEAGQGYGYTF.